This T cell receptor beta chain was captured in a study of T cells in Graves' hyperthyroidism and ophthalmopathy (dated by TCRdb to between 2019 and 2020). About the study as a whole: Peripheral blood samples were taken at the time of initial diagnosis, prior to any treatment. TCR V-J signatures able to tell the groups apart were searched for in a discovery cohort of 100 or so patients, of whom over 40 had Graves' ophthalmopathy and roughly 58 had stable Graves' hyperthyroidism. Whether ophthalmopathy could be predicted prospectively was tested in an independent validation cohort made up of 18 hyperthyroidism patients plus 17 patients who later progressed to ophthalmopathy. The approximately 95 discovery patients were divided at random into training and test sets in a 7:3 ratio. Thyroid tissue and blood T-cell repertoires from six Graves' hyperthyroidism patients were also compared in the study. Once sampling was done, hyperthyroidism patients were given methimazole at a starting dose of 30 mg daily, whereas ophthalmopathy patients were given high-dose intravenous methylprednisolone. The paper describes TCR Vbeta CDR3 sequencing of 130 to 150 peripheral blood samples, made up of 43 ophthalmopathy patients, approximately 76 hyperthyroidism patients and about 17 progressor patients.

What the research found in general, with its limitations: Blood samples also contained most of the expanded thyroid clonotypes (frequency above 0.001), which suggests that blood repertoires may reflect thyroid immune responses. In cross-validation, a model built on a 13 V-J signature told ophthalmopathy apart from stable hyperthyroidism with 85% to 90% sensitivity and approximately 81% specificity, and in testing the same model reached 80%/75%. In validation, the model predicted progression to ophthalmopathy a median of about 6.5 months before onset, with around 70% sensitivity and 72.22% specificity. No statistical method was used to set the sample size in advance, and investigators knew the group allocation.

CDR1 and CDR2 were assigned from the germline V gene as SGHVS and FQNEAQ. The CDR3 spans 15 residues, from the cysteine through the phenylalanine. Only CDR3 DNA remains: 45 bases, in frame from the first base. The TCR beta CDR3 regions were amplified from RNA transcripts. A first-round RT-PCR of the TCR CDR3 used the HTBI primer set with the Qiagen OneStep RT-PCR kit. A second multiplex PCR round built the libraries, followed by size selection and purification. Paired-end sequencing of the libraries was performed with 100 bp reads on an Illumina HiSeq2000. The authors processed their data as follows. SOAPnuke was used to process the raw data, with reads discarded if the reads contained adapters or uncalled bases, had a mean Phred below 15, or lacked an exact constant-primer or identifier match. High-quality paired reads were merged using COPE v1.2.5, and each unique nucleotide sequence was defined as a clonotype. MiTCR v1.1 was used to align clonotypes to the IMGT TRBV, TRBD and TRBJ reference segments. Only V-J combinations with frequency above 0.0001, covering 99% to 99.2% of repertoires, were analysed. The TCS score was defined as the ratio of F50 (clonal expansion) to E x V (chaos), calculated using BLOSUM62-based TCRdist between CDR3 peptides within each V-J. Welch's t-statistics and random forest reduced roughly 540 V-J features to about 12, which were used in a naive Bayes classifier (R e1071). Using fastp at Q25 and MiXCR, TCRdb reprocessed the public reads and kept productive beta chains. Every entry covers one CDR3 protein and lists the most common genes and DNA from its rows. It is TCRdb's table, rather than the study itself, that gives the V and J calls and clone size. The sample contains a few hundred thousand distinct CDR3 sequences, more than 15% of them found a single time. The ten largest clonotypes hold around 3.5% of the sample.

Ophthalmopathy patients had moderately to severely active disease, with a Clinical Activity Score of 3 or more, a NOSPECS grade of 4 or more, and a disease duration of less than 3 months. The study excluded patients with uncontrolled infections, other autoimmune diseases, pregnancy or lactation. Diagnoses were established on the basis of clinical symptoms, serum thyroxine and TRAb, thyroid ultrasound, and orbital computed tomography. PBMCs were separated from roughly 10 ml of fresh peripheral blood using Ficoll-Paque density gradient centrifugation. Total RNA was extracted using Trizol reagent, and RNA quality was assessed on an Agilent 2100 Bioanalyzer. This clonotype was picked up many times. Its antigen is still unknown. At one end, the junction sequence differs from germline, possibly due to a read error.

The receptor chain draws on TRBV7-8 and TRBJ2-7, with 8 bases matching TRBD1. Sequencing was done on a sample of blood. The TCR originated in a woman aged 40 to 50 with Graves' ophthalmopathy. The DNA reads as follows: TGTGCCAGCAGCATAAACAGGGGGGATTCCTACGAGCAATACTTC. The translation is CASSINRGDSYEQYF.